These 25 T cell receptor beta chains share one sample of origin, sequenced in a study of shared clonotypes between healthy human individuals. Sequenced by immunoSEQ multiplex PCR; TCRdb stores in-frame clones only, minus some. Counted here are roughly 380,000 clones, approximately 97% occurring once; the ten biggest clones make up 0.32%. Specimen: memory CD8+ T cells sorted from blood. Subset denoted: CD45RO+ cells pooled with CCR7-negative TemRA cells. The receptors shown here come from a man aged 25-45 years in good health.

Points on this clone: Germline is not matched at one junction end, which may reflect a read error. In DNA, the CDR3 is TGTGCTAGCAGCCCAGATATCGGGAGCAGCACAGATACGCAGTATTTT. Amino acids: CASSPDIGSSTDTQYF. The V call is TRBV7-7, the J call TRBJ2-3; maybe TRBD2 (6 bases). The CDR3 covers 16 residues. Germline V gives CDR1 SSHAT, CDR2 FNYEAQ (reference sequence).

The chain recombines TRBV30 with TRBJ1-3; TRBD1 matches at 8 bases. The germline V gene encodes CDR1 GTSNPN and CDR2 SVGIG (reference sequence). The CDR3 runs 11 residues. V gave up 8 bases and J gave up 3 bases; unmatched junction bases: 0. The DNA of the CDR3 is TGTGCCACAGGGGGTGGAAACACCATATATTTT. Protein product: CATGGGNTIYF.

This rearrangement joins TRBV28 to TRBJ1-2; no firm D call. V lost 7 bases and J lost 1, with 16 bases in between. Germline loops: CDR1 MDHEN, CDR2 SYDVKM. The CDR3 runs 15 residues. CDR3 sequence: CASTISVGYNYGYTF. CDR3 coding DNA: TGTGCCAGCACCATTAGCGTCGGTTATAACTATGGCTACACCTTC.

The chain recombines TRBV5-4 with TRBJ2-3, with 7 positions matching TRBD2. Germline-derived CDR1 and CDR2 are SGHNT and YYREEE (reference sequence). J gave up 4 bases and V 0 bases, and 5 bases lay outside the gene matches. The CDR3 is 15 residues long. CDR3 protein: CASSLDVGGADTQYF. In DNA, the CDR3 is TGTGCCAGCAGCTTGGACGTGGGGGGGGCAGATACGCAGTATTTT. The entire variable domain, with the rest obtained from reference TRBV5-4 and TRBJ2-3, is as follows: ETGVTQSPTHLIKTRGQQVTLRCSSQSGHNTVSWYQQALGQGPQFIFQYYREEENGRGNFPPRFSGLQFPNYSSELNVNALELDDSALYLCASSLDVGGADTQYFGPGTRLTVL.

This clone was counted a single time. The chain joins TRBV30 to TRBJ2-5, with D maybe TRBD1 (6 bases). Trimming shortened V by 2 bases and J by 4 bases, and 11 bases separated the two germline ends. Per germline, CDR1 GTSNPN and CDR2 SVGIG (reference sequence). The CDR3 is 13 residues long. DNA of the CDR3: TGTGCCTGGAGTCATAGGGGGAGAGAGACCCAGTACTTC. Translated: CAWSHRGRETQYF. The full variable domain, rest sourced from reference TRBV30 and TRBJ2-5, is SQTIHQWPATLVQPVGSPLSLECTVEGTSNPNLYWYRQAAGRGLQLLFYSVGIGQISSEVPQNLSASRPQDRQFILSSKKLLLSDSGFYLCAWSHRGRETQYFGPGTRLLVL.

The chain links TRBV5-6 to TRBJ1-1; D not certain. This CDR3 has 16 amino acids. Trimming took 8 bases from V and 1 from J, leaving 21 bases between them. Looked up from germline, CDR1 is SGHDT and CDR2 is YYEEEE. The CDR3 reads CASKYRTGPGNTEAFF. The DNA of the CDR3 is TGTGCCAGTAAATATAGGACCGGACCGGGGAACACTGAAGCTTTCTTT. Combining the CDR3 with reference TRBV5-6 and TRBJ1-1 gives the whole variable domain DAGVTQSPTHLIKTRGQQVTLRCSPKSGHDTVSWYQQALGQGPQFIFQYYEEEERQRGNFPDRFSGHQFPNYSSELNVNALLLGDSALYLCASKYRTGPGNTEAFFGQGTRLTVV.

This rearrangement joins TRBV4-2 to TRBJ2-3; 11 bases are shared with TRBD2. Trimming removed 4 bases from V and 4 bases from J; junction bases left unmatched: 13. Germline-derived CDR1 and CDR2 are LGHNA and YNFKEQ. This CDR3 is 18 amino acids long. CDR3 loop: CASSPRRISGRAADTQYF. DNA for the CDR3: TGTGCCAGCAGCCCCCGAAGGATTAGCGGGAGGGCCGCAGATACGCAGTATTTT.

This clone came up once. The rearrangement links TRBV5-4 to TRBJ1-2, with D perhaps TRBD1 (6 bases). Germline loops: CDR1 SGHNT, CDR2 YYREEE (reference sequence). CDR3 size: 14 residues. V was cut by 0 bases and J by 5 bases, with 11 bases left in between. Here the CDR3 DNA reads TGTGCCAGCAGCTTGGACAGGGCGGGGTATGGCTACACCTTC. Translating it yields CASSLDRAGYGYTF.

This chain joins TRBV4-1 and TRBJ1-5, with 8 bases identical to TRBD1. The CDR3 is 17 residues long. Germline-derived CDR1 and CDR2 are MGHRA and YSYEKL. The junction had 11 bases not matched to a gene; V was cut back by 4 bases and J by 3 bases. This CDR3 is CASSPSLRDRHNQPQHF. The CDR3 DNA sequence: TGCGCCAGCAGCCCATCCCTACGGGACAGGCACAATCAGCCCCAGCATTTT.

The genes are TRBV28 and TRBJ2-7; TRBD2 matches 8 bases. The CDR3 is made up of 16 amino acids. Germline V gene data show CDR1 as MDHEN and CDR2 as SYDVKM. Trimming at V came to 3 bases and at J to 2 bases, leaving 9 bases not matched to a gene. The CDR3: CASSLAVAGKTYEQYF. DNA of the CDR3: TGTGCCAGCAGTTTGGCCGTAGCGGGGAAAACCTACGAGCAGTACTTC.

V usage is TRBV7-9 and J usage is TRBJ2-7, with 9 bases identical to TRBD1. CDR1 is SEHNR, CDR2 FQNEAQ, per germline (reference sequence). CDR3 length: 13 amino acids. V shed 8 bases, J shed 3 bases, and the junction held 5 bases outside the gene matches. The CDR3: CASAGQGRYEQYF. DNA for the CDR3: TGTGCCAGCGCCGGACAGGGGCGCTACGAGCAGTACTTC.

The rearrangement joins TRBV19 to TRBJ2-1; 9 nucleotides line up with TRBD2. Germline values: CDR1 LNHDA, CDR2 SQIVND (reference sequence). This CDR3 contains 18 residues. J gave up 4 bases and V 5 bases, and 15 bases lay outside the gene matches. The DNA for the CDR3 is TGTGCCAGTAGTTTGGGGGTAGGACTAGCGATATCTTACAATGAGCAGTTCTTC. The encoded protein is CASSLGVGLAISYNEQFF. Full variable domain (outside the CDR3, taken from reference TRBV19 and TRBJ2-1): DGGITQSPKYLFRKEGQNVTLSCEQNLNHDAMYWYRQDPGQGLRLIYYSQIVNDFQKGDIAEGYSVSREKKESFPLTVTSAQKNPTAFYLCASSLGVGLAISYNEQFFGPGTRLTVL.

This chain connects TRBV7-2 to TRBJ2-7; 10 bases fit TRBD2. V lost 2 bases to trimming and J lost 4 bases; unmatched junction nucleotides: 5. The CDR3 length is 15 residues. The germline V gene has CDR1 SGHTA and CDR2 FQGNSA. CDR3 loop: CASSLLQREGYEQYF. The CDR3 nucleotides are TGTGCCAGCAGCTTACTCCAGCGGGAGGGGTACGAGCAGTACTTC.

The J gene is TRBJ2-7, the V gene TRBV19; 10 nucleotides agree with TRBD1. There are 13 residues in the CDR3. V was pared by 6 bases and J by 2 bases, with 1 base of the junction left unmatched. Per the germline V gene, CDR1 is LNHDA and CDR2 is SQIVND (reference sequence). CDR3 DNA sequence: TGTGCCAGTAGAGGGACAGGGGCCTACGAGCAGTACTTC. It translates to CASRGTGAYEQYF. Full variable domain (remainder filled in from reference TRBV19 and TRBJ2-7): DGGITQSPKYLFRKEGQNVTLSCEQNLNHDAMYWYRQDPGQGLRLIYYSQIVNDFQKGDIAEGYSVSREKKESFPLTVTSAQKNPTAFYLCASRGTGAYEQYFGPGTRLTVT.

This clone came up once. The chain combines TRBV19 with TRBJ2-4; D is tentatively TRBD1 or TRBD2 (6 bases each). Germline V gene data show CDR1 as LNHDA and CDR2 as SQIVND (reference sequence). Trimming removed 2 bases at V and 12 bases at J, with 20 bases between. The CDR3 spans 15 residues. The CDR3 coding sequence is TGTGCCAGTAGTATACGGGGGCTTCCCAGGGGTGATCAGTACTTC. Translating it yields CASSIRGLPRGDQYF. The whole variable domain, remainder taken from reference TRBV19 and TRBJ2-4, is DGGITQSPKYLFRKEGQNVTLSCEQNLNHDAMYWYRQDPGQGLRLIYYSQIVNDFQKGDIAEGYSVSREKKESFPLTVTSAQKNPTAFYLCASSIRGLPRGDQYFGAGTRLSVL.

V and J are TRBV18 and TRBJ2-7, with 10 bases matching TRBD2. The germline gives CDR1 KGHSH, CDR2 LQKENI. CDR3 length equals 15 residues. With 3 bases clipped from V and 2 bases from J, the junction kept 4 bases outside the gene matches. CDR3 residues: CASSPGSGRAYEQYF. DNA for the CDR3: TGTGCCAGCTCACCGGGGAGCGGGAGGGCCTACGAGCAGTACTTC.

V gene TRBV4-1 combines with J gene TRBJ2-3; TRBD2 agrees at 10 bases. CDR1 and CDR2 (germline): MGHRA, YSYEKL. Losses at the gene ends were 2 bases for V and 4 bases for J; bases not matched to a gene: 9. The CDR3 is 17 amino acids. The CDR3 region has the DNA TGCGCCAGCAGCCAAATTACTAGCGGGAACCAACCAGATACGCAGTATTTT. Its protein product is CASSQITSGNQPDTQYF.

The V call is TRBV9, the J call TRBJ2-1; 8 positions agree with TRBD2. V lost 3 bases to trimming and J lost 4 bases; unmatched junction nucleotides: 6. The CDR3 covers 15 residues. Germline V gene lookup returns CDR1 SGDLS and CDR2 YYNGEE. The CDR3 nucleotides read TGTGCCAGCAGCGAAAGCGGGAGTCGGTACAATGAGCAGTTCTTC. Its translation is CASSESGSRYNEQFF.

The chain uses TRBV6-5 and TRBJ2-7, with D possibly being TRBD2 (6 bases). There are 12 residues in the CDR3. Germline V gene data show CDR1 as MNHEY and CDR2 as SVGAGI. The V and J ends lost 10 bases and 0 bases respectively, with 10 bases between them. CDR3 in DNA: TGTGCCACTAGCGTAAGCTCCTACGAGCAGTACTTC. This sequence encodes CATSVSSYEQYF.

The chain carries TRBV5-1 and TRBJ2-2; D not resolved. The germline V gene encodes CDR1 SGHRS and CDR2 YFSETQ. V was clipped by 6 bases and J by 0 bases, with 12 bases between them. The CDR3 totals 15 residues. CDR3 sequence (DNA): TGCGCCAGCACCTCCATCCGGGCGAACACCGGGGAGCTGTTTTTT. It translates to CASTSIRANTGELFF.

The V and J genes are TRBV9 and TRBJ1-4; D is unclear. Germline V gene sequence: CDR1 SGDLS, CDR2 YYNGEE. V dropped 1 base and J dropped 0 bases, with 7 bases sitting between them. There are 15 residues in the CDR3. CDR3 sequence (DNA): TGTGCCAGCAGCGTACGGGGTGCAACTAATGAAAAACTGTTTTTT. Translating it yields CASSVRGATNEKLFF.

The chain uses TRBV2 and TRBJ2-1; D might be TRBD1 (6 bases). CDR1 is SNHLY, CDR2 FYNNEI, per germline. Trimming took 6 bases from V and 6 from J, leaving 15 bases between them. The CDR3 has 14 residues. CDR3 DNA: TGTGCCAGCAGACCGGACAGTTCTTTCAATGAGCAGTTCTTC. Protein product: CASRPDSSFNEQFF.

This sequence joins TRBV7-6 and TRBJ2-1, with TRBD2 matching over 10 bases. The CDR3 contains 13 residues. V shed 4 bases and J 8 bases; nucleotides not matched to a gene: 2. Germline V CDR1 and CDR2: SGHVS, FNYEAQ. The CDR3 here is CASSSSGSYEQFF. The CDR3 bases are TGTGCCAGCAGCTCTAGCGGGAGTTATGAGCAGTTCTTC.

The rearrangement joins TRBV15 to TRBJ1-5; 8 positions agree with TRBD1. J gave up 4 bases and V 5 bases, and 7 bases lay outside the gene matches. The CDR3 has 15 amino acids. Germline V gives CDR1 LNHNV, CDR2 YYDKDF (reference sequence). The CDR3 protein is CATSAPGQGNQPQHF. In nucleotides, the CDR3 is TGTGCCACCAGCGCCCCAGGACAGGGTAATCAGCCCCAGCATTTT.

This chain links TRBV11-2 with TRBJ1-1; D is ambiguous. V was clipped by 6 bases and J by 4 bases, with 6 bases between them. The germline gives CDR1 SGHAT, CDR2 FQNNGV. The CDR3 runs 11 residues. The CDR3 sequence is CASSLFTEAFF. The CDR3 coding sequence is TGTGCCAGCAGTCTTTTCACTGAAGCTTTCTTT.